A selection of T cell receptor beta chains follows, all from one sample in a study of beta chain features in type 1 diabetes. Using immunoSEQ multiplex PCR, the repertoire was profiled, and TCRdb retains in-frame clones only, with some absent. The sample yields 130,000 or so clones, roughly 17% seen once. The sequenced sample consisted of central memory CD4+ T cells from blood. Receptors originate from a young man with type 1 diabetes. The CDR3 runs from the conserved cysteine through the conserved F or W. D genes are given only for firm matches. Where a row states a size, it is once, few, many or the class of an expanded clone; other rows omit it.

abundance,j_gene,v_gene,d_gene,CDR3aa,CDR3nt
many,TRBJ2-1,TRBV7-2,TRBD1,CASSLRTGNNEQFF,TGTGCCAGCAGCCTGAGGACAGGGAACAATGAGCAGTTCTTC
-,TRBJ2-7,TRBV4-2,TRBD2,CASSQAPSSGGAYEQYF,TGTGCCAGCAGCCAAGCCCCCTCTAGCGGGGGGGCCTACGAGCAGTACTTC
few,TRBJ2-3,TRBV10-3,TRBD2,CAISESASGGSTDTQYF,TGTGCCATCAGTGAGTCGGCTAGCGGGGGGAGCACAGATACGCAGTATTTT
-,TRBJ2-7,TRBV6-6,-,CASSLDGAAREQYF,TGTGCCAGCAGTTTAGACGGAGCGGCACGCGAGCAGTACTTC
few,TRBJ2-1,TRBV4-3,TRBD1,CASSQEGAGGYNEQFF,TGCGCCAGCAGCCAAGAAGGGGCAGGGGGCTACAATGAGCAGTTCTTC
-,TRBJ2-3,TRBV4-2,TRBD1,CASSSRDRGTDTQYF,TGTGCCAGCAGCTCCCGGGACAGGGGGACAGATACGCAGTATTTT
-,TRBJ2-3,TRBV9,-,CASSVVGVTDTQYF,TGTGCCAGCAGCGTAGTCGGTGTCACAGATACGCAGTATTTT
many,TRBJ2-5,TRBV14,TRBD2,CASSQVLTSGQETQYF,TGTGCCAGCAGCCAAGTTTTAACTAGCGGACAAGAGACCCAGTACTTC
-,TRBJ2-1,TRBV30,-,CAWSVLVTVPNEQFF,TGTGCCTGGAGTGTACTGGTGACAGTTCCCAATGAGCAGTTCTTC
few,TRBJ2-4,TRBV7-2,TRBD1,CASSQGTARDIQYF,TGTGCCAGCAGCCAAGGGACAGCTCGGGACATTCAGTACTTC
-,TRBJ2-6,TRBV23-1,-,CASSQSGRSSGANVLTF,TGCGCCAGCAGTCAATCAGGGCGGAGCTCTGGGGCCAACGTCCTGACTTTC
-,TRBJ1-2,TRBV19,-,CASSEVRRYGYTF,TGTGCCAGTAGTGAGGTCAGACGCTATGGCTACACCTTC
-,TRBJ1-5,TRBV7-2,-,CASSLGWGSNQPQHF,TGTGCCAGCAGCTTAGGGTGGGGTAGCAATCAGCCCCAGCATTTT
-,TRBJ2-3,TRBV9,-,CASSVGRTGPITDTQYF,TGTGCCAGCAGCGTAGGTCGAACGGGGCCCATCACAGATACGCAGTATTTT
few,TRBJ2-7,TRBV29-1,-,CSAGSPTGFRGGEQYF,TGCAGCGCTGGATCCCCCACGGGTTTCCGAGGTGGGGAGCAGTACTTC
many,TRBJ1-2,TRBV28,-,CASSLQITNYGYTF,TGTGCCAGCAGTTTACAGATAACGAACTATGGCTACACCTTC
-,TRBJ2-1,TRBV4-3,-,CASSQGTGGSYNEQFF,TGCGCCAGCAGCCAAGGCACCGGGGGCTCCTACAATGAGCAGTTCTTC
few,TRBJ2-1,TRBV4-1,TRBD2,CASSQEGGLAYNEQFF,TGCGCCAGCAGCCAAGAAGGAGGACTAGCCTACAATGAGCAGTTCTTC
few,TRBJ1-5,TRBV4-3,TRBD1,CASSQGTGDSNQPQHF,TGCGCCAGCAGCCAAGGGACAGGGGATAGCAATCAGCCCCAGCATTTT
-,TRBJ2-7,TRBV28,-,CASLKTGYEQYF,TGTGCCAGTTTAAAAACAGGGTACGAGCAGTACTTC
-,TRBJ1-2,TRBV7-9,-,CASSLALSRVGGYTF,TGTGCCAGCAGCTTAGCGCTCAGCAGGGTTGGCGGCTACACCTTC
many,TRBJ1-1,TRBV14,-,CASSPLEVVTWTEAFF,TGTGCCAGCAGCCCCTTGGAGGTCGTAACTTGGACTGAAGCTTTCTTT
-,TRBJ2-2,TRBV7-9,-,CASSLVQGTGELFF,TGTGCCAGCAGCTTAGTGCAGGGCACCGGGGAGCTGTTTTTT
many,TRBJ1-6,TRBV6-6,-,CASSWDGNSPLHF,TGTGCCAGCAGTTGGGACGGAAATTCACCCCTCCACTTT
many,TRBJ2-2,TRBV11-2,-,CASSLSHYTGELFF,TGTGCCAGCAGTTTGAGTCACTACACCGGGGAGCTGTTTTTT
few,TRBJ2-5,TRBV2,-,CASSEVGETQYF,TGTGCCAGCAGTGAAGTAGGGGAGACCCAGTACTTC
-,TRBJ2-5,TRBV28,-,CASSQGQETQYF,TGTGCCAGCAGTCAGGGCCAAGAGACCCAGTACTTC
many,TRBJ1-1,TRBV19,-,CASSIDLDSWTEAFF,TGTGCCAGTAGTATAGATCTGGACAGTTGGACTGAAGCTTTCTTT
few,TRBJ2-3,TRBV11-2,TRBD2,CASSPGLVEADTQYF,TGTGCCAGCAGCCCGGGACTAGTGGAGGCGGATACGCAGTATTTT
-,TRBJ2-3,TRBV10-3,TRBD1,CAARQGAVRTDTQYF,TGTGCCGCGAGACAGGGGGCGGTGAGAACAGATACGCAGTATTTT
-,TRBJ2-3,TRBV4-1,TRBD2,CASSTSSGGNTDTQYF,TGCGCCAGCAGCACAAGTAGCGGGGGGAACACAGATACGCAGTATTTT
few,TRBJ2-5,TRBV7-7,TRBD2,CASSLGAGDQETQYF,TGTGCCAGCAGCTTAGGGGCGGGAGATCAAGAGACCCAGTACTTC
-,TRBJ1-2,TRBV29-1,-,CSAEGQARGYTF,TGCAGCGCAGAAGGGCAGGCCCGGGGCTACACCTTC
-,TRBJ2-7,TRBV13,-,CASSPYSTAYEQYF,TGTGCCAGCAGCCCTTATAGTACCGCCTACGAGCAGTACTTC
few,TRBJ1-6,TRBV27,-,CASMLQGGWGFSSPLHF,TGTGCCAGCATGCTACAGGGCGGATGGGGGTTTAGTTCACCCCTCCACTTT
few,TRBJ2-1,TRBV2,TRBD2,CATPGTSENEQFF,TGTGCCACTCCCGGGACTAGCGAGAATGAGCAGTTCTTC
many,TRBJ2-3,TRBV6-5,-,CASSYGTSLDTQYF,TGTGCCAGCAGTTACGGGACCTCCTTAGATACGCAGTATTTT
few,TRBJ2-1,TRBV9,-,CASSPGGRYNEQFF,TGTGCCAGCAGCCCAGGGGGGCGGTACAATGAGCAGTTCTTC
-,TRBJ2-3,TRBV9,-,CASSVRPSGRTQYF,TGTGCCAGCAGCGTCCGGCCTTCGGGCAGAACGCAGTATTTT
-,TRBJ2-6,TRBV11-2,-,CASSSADSPGGANVLTF,TGTGCCAGCAGCTCGGCCGACAGTCCTGGAGGGGCCAACGTCCTGACTTTC
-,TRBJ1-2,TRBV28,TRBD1,CASRSSGTGAYGYTF,TGTGCCAGCAGATCTTCTGGGACAGGGGCCTATGGCTACACCTTC
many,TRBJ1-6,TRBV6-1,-,CASTYRYNSPLHF,TGTGCCAGCACTTATCGATATAATTCACCCCTCCACTTT
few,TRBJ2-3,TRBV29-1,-,CSVQKVDRTDTQYF,TGCAGCGTTCAGAAAGTGGACCGCACAGATACGCAGTATTTT
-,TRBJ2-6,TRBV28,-,CASRTVSSGANVLTF,TGTGCCAGTAGGACAGTAAGCTCTGGGGCCAACGTCCTGACTTTC
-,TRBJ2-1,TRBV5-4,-,CASSHTTEFYNEQFF,TGTGCCAGCAGCCATACCACGGAATTTTACAATGAGCAGTTCTTC
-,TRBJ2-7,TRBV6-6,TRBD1,CASRDRGLRDEQYF,TGTGCCAGCAGGGACAGGGGCCTTAGGGACGAGCAGTACTTC
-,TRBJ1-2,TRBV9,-,CASSVASATNYGYTF,TGTGCCAGCAGCGTAGCATCAGCGACTAACTATGGCTACACCTTC
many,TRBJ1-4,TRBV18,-,CASSPGGGEKLFF,TGTGCCAGCTCACCAGGGGGCGGCGAAAAACTGTTTTTT
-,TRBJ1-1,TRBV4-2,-,CASSQLQGMNTEAFF,TGTGCCAGCAGCCAGTTACAGGGCATGAACACTGAAGCTTTCTTT
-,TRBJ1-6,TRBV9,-,CASSTSPSSYNSPLHF,TGTGCCAGCAGCACCAGCCCGAGCTCCTATAATTCACCCCTCCACTTT
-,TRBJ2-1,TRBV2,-,CASSGDNEQFF,TGTGCCAGCAGCGGAGACAATGAGCAGTTCTTC